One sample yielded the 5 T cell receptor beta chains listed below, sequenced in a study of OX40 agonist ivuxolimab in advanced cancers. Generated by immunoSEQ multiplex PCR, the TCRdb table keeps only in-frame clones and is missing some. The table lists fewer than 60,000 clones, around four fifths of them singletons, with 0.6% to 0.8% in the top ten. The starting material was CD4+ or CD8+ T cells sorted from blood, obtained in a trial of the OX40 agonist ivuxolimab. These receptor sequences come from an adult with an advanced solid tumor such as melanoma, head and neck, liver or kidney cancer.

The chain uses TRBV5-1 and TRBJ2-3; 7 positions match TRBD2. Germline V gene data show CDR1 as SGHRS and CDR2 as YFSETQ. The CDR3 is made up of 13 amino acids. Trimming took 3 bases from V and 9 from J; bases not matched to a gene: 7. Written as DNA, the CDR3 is TGCGCCAGCAGCTGGGACGGGGAGGGGACGCAGTATTTT. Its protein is CASSWDGEGTQYF.

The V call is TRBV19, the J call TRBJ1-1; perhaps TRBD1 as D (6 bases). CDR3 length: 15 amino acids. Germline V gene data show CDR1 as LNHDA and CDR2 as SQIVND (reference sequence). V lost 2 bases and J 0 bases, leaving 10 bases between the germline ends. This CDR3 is CASSINRQVNTEAFF. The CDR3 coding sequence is TGTGCCAGTAGTATAAATAGACAGGTGAACACTGAAGCTTTCTTT. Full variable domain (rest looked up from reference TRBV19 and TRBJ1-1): DGGITQSPKYLFRKEGQNVTLSCEQNLNHDAMYWYRQDPGQGLRLIYYSQIVNDFQKGDIAEGYSVSREKKESFPLTVTSAQKNPTAFYLCASSINRQVNTEAFFGQGTRLTVV.

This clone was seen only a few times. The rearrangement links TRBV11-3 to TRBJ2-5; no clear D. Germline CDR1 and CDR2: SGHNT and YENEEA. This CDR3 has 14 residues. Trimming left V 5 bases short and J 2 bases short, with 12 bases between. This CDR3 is CASSAGSYQETQYF. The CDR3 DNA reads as TGTGCCAGCAGCGCCGGATCCTATCAAGAGACCCAGTACTTC.

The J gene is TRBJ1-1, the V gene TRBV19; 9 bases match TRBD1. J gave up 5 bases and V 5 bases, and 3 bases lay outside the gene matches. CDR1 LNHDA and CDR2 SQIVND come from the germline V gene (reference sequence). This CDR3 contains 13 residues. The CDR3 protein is CASSYRGRTEAFF. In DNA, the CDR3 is TGTGCCAGTAGTTACAGGGGGCGGACTGAAGCTTTCTTT.

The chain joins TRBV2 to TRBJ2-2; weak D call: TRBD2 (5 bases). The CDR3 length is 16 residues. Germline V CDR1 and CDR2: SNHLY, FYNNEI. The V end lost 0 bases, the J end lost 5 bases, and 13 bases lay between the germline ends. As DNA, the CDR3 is TGTGCCAGCAGTGAAGCCCGCGGAGGAGGAACCGGGGAGCTGTTTTTT. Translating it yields CASSEARGGGTGELFF.